This T cell receptor beta chain is drawn from a study of cytomegalovirus exposure and HLA in healthy donors. The wider study: Assignment to the Caucasian-associated ancestry cluster applied to 75% to 85% of the approximately 400 genotyped donors.

Overall study results and limits: When analyzed later, a missense DCLRE1C variant was found to be linked to TCR beta V- and J-gene trimming. Specific recognition of CMV antigens was confirmed in vitro for a few chains (all CMV-associated).

The primer mix had 60 Vbeta and 13 Jbeta primers. Clones were read by immunoSEQ multiplex PCR, and TCRdb kept only the in-frame ones, dropping some. Of roughly 180,000 clones listed, less than 85% are singletons. In regard to this clone: Its antigen is not known.

V was clipped by 5 bases and J by 2 bases; unmatched bases: 10. Germline V lookup: CDR1 SNHLY, CDR2 FYNNEI. This CDR3 is 19 amino acids long. The TCR was taken from a boy aged 2-15 years in good health and CMV-seronegative. The chain has TRBV2 and TRBJ2-3, with 16 nucleotides matching TRBD2. The specimen sequenced was PBMCs. For the CDR3, the DNA is TGTGCCAGCAGTCGGACGGGACTAGCGGGAGGGGGCTCCACAGATACGCAGTATTTT. The encoded protein is CASSRTGLAGGGSTDTQYF.